Presented here are 11 T cell receptor beta chains from one specimen sequenced in a study of cytomegalovirus exposure and HLA in healthy donors. Amplification used 60 Vbeta primers and 13 Jbeta primers. The assay was immunoSEQ multiplex PCR, and TCRdb's table has in-frame clones only and misses some. The sample includes roughly 80,000 clones, roughly 74% of them seen just once. Sequencing input: PBMCs. These receptors all come from a woman aged 45-65 years in good health and CMV-seropositive.

For this clone: Sequence at one end of the junction differs from germline and may be a read error. The rearrangement uses TRBV7-9 and TRBJ2-7; tentatively, D is TRBD2 (5 bases). This CDR3 contains 13 residues. CDR1 and CDR2 (germline): SEHNR, FQNEAQ (reference sequence). DNA for the CDR3: TGTTCCAGCAGCCCCGACTATTCCTACGAGCAGTACTTC. As protein: CSSSPDYSYEQYF.

The V and J genes are TRBV7-8 and TRBJ2-3, with 9 bases identical to TRBD2. The CDR3 extends over 15 amino acids. Germline CDR1 SGHVS, CDR2 FQNEAQ. J was trimmed by 4 bases and V by 5 bases; bases with no gene match: 7. The chain's CDR3 is CASSRGRAGPDTQYF. The DNA of the CDR3 is TGTGCCAGCAGCCGCGGGAGGGCCGGTCCAGATACGCAGTATTTT.

This rearrangement joins TRBV5-1 to TRBJ2-1; 11 positions agree with TRBD2. Germline-derived CDR1 and CDR2 are SGHRS and YFSETQ. The CDR3 runs to 16 residues. J lost 3 bases, V lost 1 base, and 3 bases had no gene match. For the CDR3, the DNA is TGCGCCAGCAGCTTGCTACTAGCGGGAGTCTACAATGAGCAGTTCTTC. Amino acids: CASSLLLAGVYNEQFF.

This clone was seen a few times. V usage is TRBV6-6 and J usage is TRBJ2-1, with TRBD2 identical over 10 bases. The CDR3 spans 14 residues. Germline V gene lookup returns CDR1 MNHNY and CDR2 SVGAGI (reference sequence). Trimming removed 5 bases from V and 5 bases from J; junction bases left unmatched: 3. Here the CDR3 DNA reads TGTGCCAGCAGTAGAGCGGGAGGGAACAATGAGCAGTTCTTC. It specifies CASSRAGGNNEQFF.

V gene TRBV9 combines with J gene TRBJ2-7; 11 bases line up with TRBD1. V lost 4 bases, J lost 6 bases, and 6 bases stayed unmatched. The length of the CDR3 is 14 residues. Germline V CDR1 and CDR2: SGDLS, YYNGEE. This chain's CDR3 is CASSRTGGGFEQYF. The CDR3 DNA follows: TGTGCCAGCAGCCGGACAGGGGGCGGATTCGAGCAGTACTTC.

The chain employs TRBV5-1 and TRBJ2-6, with D unclear. The CDR3 consists of 16 residues. From germline, CDR1 is SGHRS and CDR2 YFSETQ. Trimming pared 2 bases from V and 2 bases from J, leaving 11 bases between. CDR3 DNA sequence: TGCGCCAGCAGCTTAGTAGTTTTGGCTGGGGCCAACGTCCTGACTTTC. As protein: CASSLVVLAGANVLTF.

This chain joins TRBV6-1 and TRBJ2-1, with 8 bases fitting TRBD1. The CDR3 consists of 14 residues. The V segment lost 5 bases and the J segment 7 bases; nucleotides outside the gene matches: 7. CDR1 is MNHNS and CDR2 is SASEGT in the germline V gene. CDR3 DNA sequence: TGTGCCAGCAGTTCCGGACAGGGAGGTAATGAGCAGTTCTTC. Amino acids: CASSSGQGGNEQFF.

This clone was observed a handful of times. The gene calls are TRBV5-1 and TRBJ2-5; D may be TRBD1 (6 bases). V was shortened by 7 bases and J by 0 bases, with 10 bases between the two germline ends. The CDR3 extends over 13 amino acids. Germline CDR1 is SGHRS and CDR2 is YFSETQ. CDR3 protein: CASGDMYQETQYF. The DNA for the CDR3 is TGCGCCAGCGGGGACATGTACCAAGAGACCCAGTACTTC.

The chain links TRBV4-1 to TRBJ2-5, with 8 bases fitting TRBD1. This CDR3 region has 16 residues. J was trimmed by 2 bases and V by 4 bases; bases with no gene match: 9. CDR1 and CDR2 (germline): MGHRA, YSYEKL. The CDR3 sequence is CASSPLTGQGQETQYF. The CDR3 nucleotides are TGCGCCAGCAGCCCGCTAACAGGACAGGGACAAGAGACCCAGTACTTC.

This chain connects TRBV4-1 to TRBJ2-1, with TRBD1 identical over 8 bases. V gave up 7 bases and J gave up 8 bases; unmatched junction bases: 10. The CDR3 consists of 14 residues. Germline CDR1 and CDR2: MGHRA and YSYEKL. The CDR3 DNA reads TGCGCCAGCACTCCGGGACAGGCCTTAGATGAGCAGTTCTTC. This gives the protein CASTPGQALDEQFF.

This clone was found a few times. The V call is TRBV27, the J call TRBJ1-2; D is unclear. The CDR3 covers 12 residues. The germline V gene encodes CDR1 MNHEY and CDR2 SMNVEV (reference sequence). With 4 bases removed from V and 7 bases from J, the gap between germline ends came to 10 bases. The CDR3 region has the DNA TGTGCCAGCAGTTCGAGCGAACGTGGCTACACCTTC. It specifies CASSSSERGYTF.